This TCR beta chain was captured in a study of cytomegalovirus exposure and HLA in healthy donors. Use of 60 Vbeta and 13 Jbeta primers characterized the PCR. Assay used: immunoSEQ multiplex PCR; TCRdb lists only in-frame clones, some missing. The sample yields 150,000 or so clones, around 78% seen once. As for this clone: Its target is unknown.

The CDR3 sequence is 15 residues long. Per the germline V gene, CDR1 is SNHLY and CDR2 is FYNNEI. Study-wide results and limits: CMV antigen specificity was confirmed in vitro for three CMV-associated chains. Exclusion as indistinguishable affected some V segments, including TRBV6-2 and TRBV6-3. Certain sequence variants were highly shared and formed a cluster, and this cluster was likely a sequencing artifact. The study listed approximately 160 cytomegalovirus-associated TCR beta chains.

V gene TRBV2 combines with J gene TRBJ2-5; 9 bases line up with TRBD1. The J call may be in error: the DNA end matches TRBJ2-7 better. The clonotype comes from a woman between 35 and 50 years old in good health and CMV-seronegative. What was sequenced was PBMCs. The CDR3 sequence is CASSFGTGISYEQYF. CDR3 DNA: TGTGCCAGCAGTTTTGGGACAGGGATTTCCTACGAGCAGTACTTC.